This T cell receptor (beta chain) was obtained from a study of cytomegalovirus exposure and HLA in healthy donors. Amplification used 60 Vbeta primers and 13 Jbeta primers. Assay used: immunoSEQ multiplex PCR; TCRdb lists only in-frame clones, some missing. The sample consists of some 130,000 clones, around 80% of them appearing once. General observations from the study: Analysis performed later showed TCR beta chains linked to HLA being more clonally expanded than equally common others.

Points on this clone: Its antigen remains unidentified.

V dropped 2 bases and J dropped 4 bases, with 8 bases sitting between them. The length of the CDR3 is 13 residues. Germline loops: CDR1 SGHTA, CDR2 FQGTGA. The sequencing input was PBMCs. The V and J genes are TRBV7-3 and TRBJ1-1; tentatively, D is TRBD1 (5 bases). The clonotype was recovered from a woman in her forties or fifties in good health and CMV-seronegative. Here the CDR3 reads CASSLGGGTEAFF. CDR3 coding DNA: TGTGCCAGCAGCTTAGGGGGGGGCACTGAAGCTTTCTTT.